This entry lists 12 T cell receptor beta chains sequenced from one sample in a study of regulatory T cells in long-lasting Graves disease. Regarding time point: newly diagnosed GD, antithyroid drugs for less than 3 months. The TCR library used RNA extracted from PBMCs. With iRepertoire HTBI primers and Arm-PCR of CDR3 regions, TCR beta libraries were built. Using its own MiXCR run on the multiplex PCR reads, TCRdb lists one record per CDR3 protein. Of some 250,000 distinct CDR3 sequences listed, 20% are singletons. The sample in question was peripheral blood mononuclear cells (PBMCs), obtained at new diagnosis, from a patient treated with antithyroid drugs. The receptor set was obtained from a female donor with Graves disease.

On this clonotype itself: Given a far larger clone just one base away, this is likely a sequencing read error. The chain carries TRBV11-3 and TRBJ2-7, with D unclear. The J call may be mistaken, given a closer DNA end match to TRBJ2-1. The germline gives CDR1 SGHNT, CDR2 YENEEA. The CDR3 runs 13 residues. The CDR3 nucleotides read TGTGCCAACAGCTTAGAGTACTACAATGAGCAGTTCTTC. It codes for CANSLEYYNEQFF.

In the case of this clonotype: Mismatch with germline at one junction end may stem from a read error. V is TRBV7-2 and J is TRBJ2-7; 10 bases agree with TRBD2. Germline V gene sequence: CDR1 SGHTA, CDR2 FQGNSA. The CDR3 spans 16 residues. The CDR3 sequence: CASSELTSGLSSEQYF. The CDR3 DNA follows: TGCGCCAGCAGCGAACTGACTAGCGGGCTTTCCTCGGAGCAGTACTTC.

This clonotype was detected ten times or more. V and J are TRBV7-2 and TRBJ1-5; 9 bases line up with TRBD1. V was pared by 3 bases and J by 6 bases, with 3 bases of the junction left unmatched. The CDR3 totals 14 residues. Germline V lookup: CDR1 SGHTA, CDR2 FQGNSA. The CDR3 DNA reads TGTGCCAGCAGCTTGACAGGGGGAAGTCAGCCCCAGCATTTT. Translating it yields CASSLTGGSQPQHF.

Note on this clonotype: A much larger clone lies one base from this, so it may be a read error. The chain links TRBV6-2 or TRBV6-3 to TRBJ1-2, with 10 bases matching TRBD1. This CDR3 contains 15 residues. The germline gives CDR1 MNHEY, CDR2 SVGEGT. J lost 2 bases, V lost 8 bases, and 8 bases had no gene match. The chain's CDR3 is CASGAPGQGNYGYTF. In nucleotides, the CDR3 is TGTGCCAGCGGTGCTCCGGGACAGGGGAACTATGGCTACACCTTC.

This clonotype was detected many times. The chain couples TRBV6-2 or TRBV6-3 to TRBJ2-1; the match to TRBD2 covers 9 bases. J gave up 3 bases and V 6 bases, and 6 bases lay outside the gene matches. Germline loops: CDR1 MNHEY, CDR2 SVGEGT. The CDR3 has 15 amino acids. The CDR3 here is CASSLAGANYNEQFF. The CDR3 DNA follows: TGTGCCAGCAGCTTAGCGGGAGCTAACTACAATGAGCAGTTCTTC.

There are many counts of this clonotype. The chain uses TRBV7-9 and TRBJ2-1; tentatively, D is TRBD1 (7 bases). The CDR3 runs to 16 residues. V shed 5 bases and J shed 4 bases, with 18 bases lying between them. The germline V gene encodes CDR1 SEHNR and CDR2 FQNEAQ (reference sequence). The CDR3 DNA reads as TGTGCCAGCAGCCCCGCAGGGGGGACCCTATACAATGAGCAGTTCTTC. This translates into CASSPAGGTLYNEQFF.

This clonotype was observed a few times. A much larger clone lies one base from this, so it may be a read error. The V call is TRBV6-5, the J call TRBJ2-7; D unclear. The germline V gene encodes CDR1 MNHEY and CDR2 SVGAGI. Trimming removed 2 bases at V and 0 bases at J, with 8 bases between. The CDR3 is made up of 14 amino acids. In nucleotides, the CDR3 is TGTGCCAGCAGTTACAGGGCGCTCTCCTACGAGCAGTACTTC. It specifies CASSYRALSYEQYF.

In its sample, this clonotype was seen a few times. This may stem from a read error, because a much larger clone lies one nucleotide away. The chain joins TRBV5-1 to TRBJ2-3; unclear D gene. Germline V gene sequence: CDR1 SGHRS, CDR2 YFSETQ. The CDR3 is 14 amino acids. The CDR3 DNA reads as TGCGCCGGCAGCTTGGAAACCCCCACAGATACGCAGTATTTT. As protein: CAGSLETPTDTQYF. The whole variable domain, filled in from reference TRBV5-1 and TRBJ2-3, reads KAGVTQTPRYLIKTRGQQVTLSCSPISGHRSVSWYQQTPGQGLQFLFEYFSETQRNKGNFPGRFSGRQFSNSRSEMNVSTLELGDSALYLCAGSLETPTDTQYFGPGTRLTVL.

This clonotype was counted ten times or more. The genes are TRBV20-1 and TRBJ2-1; 10 positions match TRBD1. The V segment lost 7 bases and the J segment 0 bases; nucleotides outside the gene matches: 3. In germline, CDR1 is DFQATT, CDR2 SNEGSKA (reference sequence). This CDR3 is built from 14 residues. The CDR3 DNA reads as TGCAGTGTGACAGGGGGCGCCTCCTACAATGAGCAGTTCTTC. Its protein product is CSVTGGASYNEQFF.

Only a few counts were recorded for this clonotype. The J gene is TRBJ1-1, the V gene TRBV7-9; D is ambiguous. Germline CDR1 reads SEHNR; CDR2 reads FQNEAQ (reference sequence). The ends were cut back, 4 bases at V and 3 bases at J, with 6 bases in the middle. The CDR3 is 12 residues long. CDR3 bases: TGTGCCAGCAGCTCAGTATACACTGAAGCTTTCTTT. Its translation: CASSSVYTEAFF.

This clonotype was detected only a few times. The chain carries TRBV10-2 and TRBJ2-5, with D perhaps given as TRBD1 or TRBD2 (5 bases each). Trimming removed 3 bases from V and 0 bases from J, with 8 bases in between. The CDR3 length is 14 residues. In germline, CDR1 is WSHSY, CDR2 SAAADI. CDR3 sequence reads: CASSDKGHQETQYF. In DNA form, the CDR3 reads TGCGCCAGCAGTGACAAGGGACACCAAGAGACCCAGTACTTC.

At least ten counts were recorded for this clonotype. This sequence joins TRBV7-9 and TRBJ2-7; tentative D call: TRBD2 (7 bases). The CDR3 is 15 amino acids. In germline, CDR1 is SEHNR, CDR2 FQNEAQ (reference sequence). V lost 5 bases, J lost 4 bases, and 18 bases lay in between. The CDR3 region has the DNA TGTGCCAGCAGCGGGGGGCAGGGACTACCGTACGAGCAGTACTTC. Protein: CASSGGQGLPYEQYF.